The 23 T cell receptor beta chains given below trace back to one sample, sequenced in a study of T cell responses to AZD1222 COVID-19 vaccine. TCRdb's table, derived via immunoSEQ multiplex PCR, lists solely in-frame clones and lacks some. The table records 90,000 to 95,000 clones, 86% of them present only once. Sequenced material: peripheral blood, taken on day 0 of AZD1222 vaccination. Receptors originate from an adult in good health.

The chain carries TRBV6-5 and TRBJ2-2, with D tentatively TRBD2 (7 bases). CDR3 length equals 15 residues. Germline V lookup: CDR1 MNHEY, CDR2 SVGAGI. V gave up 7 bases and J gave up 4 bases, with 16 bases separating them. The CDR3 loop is CASNRAGAVTGELFF. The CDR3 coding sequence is TGTGCCAGCAATCGCGCGGGGGCAGTCACCGGGGAGCTGTTTTTT.

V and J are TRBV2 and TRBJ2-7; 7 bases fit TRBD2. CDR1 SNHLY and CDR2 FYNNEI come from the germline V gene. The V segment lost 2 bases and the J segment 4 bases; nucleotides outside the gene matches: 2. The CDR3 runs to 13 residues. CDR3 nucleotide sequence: TGTGCCAGCAGTGAACTAGCGGTGTACGAGCAGTACTTC. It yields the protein CASSELAVYEQYF.

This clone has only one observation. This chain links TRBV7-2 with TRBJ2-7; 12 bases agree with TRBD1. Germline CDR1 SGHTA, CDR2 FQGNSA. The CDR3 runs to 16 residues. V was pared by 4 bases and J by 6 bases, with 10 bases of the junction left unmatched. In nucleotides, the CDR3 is TGTGCCAGCAGCTATACGGGGGACAGGGGGCTGGGCGAGCAGTACTTC. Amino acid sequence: CASSYTGDRGLGEQYF.

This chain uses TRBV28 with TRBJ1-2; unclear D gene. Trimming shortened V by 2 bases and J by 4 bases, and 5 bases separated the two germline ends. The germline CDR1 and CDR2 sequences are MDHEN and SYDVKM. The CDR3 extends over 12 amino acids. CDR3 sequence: CASSLNPYGYTF. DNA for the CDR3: TGTGCCAGCAGTTTAAATCCCTATGGCTACACCTTC.

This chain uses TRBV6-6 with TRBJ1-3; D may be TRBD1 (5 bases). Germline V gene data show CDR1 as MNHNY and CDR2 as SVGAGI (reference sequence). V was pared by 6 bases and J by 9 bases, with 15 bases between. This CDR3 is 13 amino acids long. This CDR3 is CASRRGGIATIYF. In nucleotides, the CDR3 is TGTGCCAGCAGGCGCGGGGGGATTGCCACCATATATTTT.

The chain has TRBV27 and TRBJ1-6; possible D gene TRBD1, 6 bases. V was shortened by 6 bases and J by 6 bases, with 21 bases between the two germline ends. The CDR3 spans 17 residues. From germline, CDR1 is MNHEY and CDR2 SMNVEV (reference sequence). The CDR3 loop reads CASRPRGGWGLNSPLHF. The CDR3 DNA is TGTGCCAGCAGGCCCAGAGGGGGATGGGGCCTTAATTCACCCCTCCACTTT.

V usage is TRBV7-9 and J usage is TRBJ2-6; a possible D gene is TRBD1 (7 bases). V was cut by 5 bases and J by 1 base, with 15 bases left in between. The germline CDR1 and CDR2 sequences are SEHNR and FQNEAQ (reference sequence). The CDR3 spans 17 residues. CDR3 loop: CASSPRRGRSGANVLTF. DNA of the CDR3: TGTGCCAGCAGCCCGAGGAGGGGGCGGTCTGGGGCCAACGTCCTGACTTTC.

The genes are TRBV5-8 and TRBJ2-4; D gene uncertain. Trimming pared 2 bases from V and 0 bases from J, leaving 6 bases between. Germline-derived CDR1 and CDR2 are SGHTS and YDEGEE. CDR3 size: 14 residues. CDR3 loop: CASSFVVAKNIQYF. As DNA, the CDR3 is TGTGCCAGCAGCTTTGTGGTAGCCAAAAACATTCAGTACTTC.

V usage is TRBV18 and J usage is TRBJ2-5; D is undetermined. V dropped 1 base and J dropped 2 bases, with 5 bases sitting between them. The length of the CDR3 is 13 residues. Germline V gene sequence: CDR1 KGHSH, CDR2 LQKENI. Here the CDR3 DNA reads TGTGCCAGCTCACCACACAGACAAGAGACCCAGTACTTC. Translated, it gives CASSPHRQETQYF. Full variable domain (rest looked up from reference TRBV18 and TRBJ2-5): NAGVMQNPRHLVRRRGQEARLRCSPMKGHSHVYWYRQLPEEGLKFMVYLQKENIIDESGMPKERFSAEFPKEGPSILRIQQVVRGDSAAYFCASSPHRQETQYFGPGTRLLVL.

The CDR3 protein is CASSREGIMNTEAFF. CDR3 sequence (DNA): TGTGCCAGCAGCCGGGAAGGGATCATGAACACTGAAGCTTTCTTT. The chain joins TRBV5-4 to TRBJ1-1, with D uncertain. Germline CDR1 and CDR2: SGHNT and YYREEE (reference sequence). The CDR3 is 15 residues long. The V end was cut by 4 bases, the J end by 0 bases, with 13 bases between.

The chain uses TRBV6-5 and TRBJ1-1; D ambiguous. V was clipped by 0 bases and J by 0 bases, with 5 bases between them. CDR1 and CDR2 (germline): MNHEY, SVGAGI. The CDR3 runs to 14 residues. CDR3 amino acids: CASSYSRLNTEAFF. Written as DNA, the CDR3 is TGTGCCAGCAGTTACTCCCGCCTGAACACTGAAGCTTTCTTT.

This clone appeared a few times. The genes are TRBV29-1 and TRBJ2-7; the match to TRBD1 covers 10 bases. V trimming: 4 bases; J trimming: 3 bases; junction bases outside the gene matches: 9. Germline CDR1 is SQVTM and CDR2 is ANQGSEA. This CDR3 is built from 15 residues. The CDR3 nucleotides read TGCAGCGTTGTCGTTGGGACAGGGGCTTACTACGAGCAGTACTTC. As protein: CSVVVGTGAYYEQYF.

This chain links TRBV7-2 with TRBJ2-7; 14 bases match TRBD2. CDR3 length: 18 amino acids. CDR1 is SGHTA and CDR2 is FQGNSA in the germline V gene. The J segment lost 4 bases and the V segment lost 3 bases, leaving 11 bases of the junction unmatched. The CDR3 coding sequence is TGTGCCAGCAGCTTGGGACTAGCGGGAGTTGGTTGGGGTTACGAGCAGTACTTC. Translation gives CASSLGLAGVGWGYEQYF.

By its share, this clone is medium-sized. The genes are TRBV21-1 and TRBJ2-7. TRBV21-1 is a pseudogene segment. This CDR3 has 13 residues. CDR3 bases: TGTGCCAGCAGCGAGGAACAGCCCTACGAGCAGTACTTC. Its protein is CASSEEQPYEQYF.

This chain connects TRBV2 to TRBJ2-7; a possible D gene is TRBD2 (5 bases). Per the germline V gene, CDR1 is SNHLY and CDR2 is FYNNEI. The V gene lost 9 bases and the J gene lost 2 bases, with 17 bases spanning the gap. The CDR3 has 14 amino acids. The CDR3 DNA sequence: TGTGCCAGTAGAAGTGGACTTTTCCCCTACGAGCAGTACTTC. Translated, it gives CASRSGLFPYEQYF.

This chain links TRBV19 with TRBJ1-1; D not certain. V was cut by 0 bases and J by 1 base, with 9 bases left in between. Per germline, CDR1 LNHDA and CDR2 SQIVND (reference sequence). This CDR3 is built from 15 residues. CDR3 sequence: CASSIDHSRNTEAFF. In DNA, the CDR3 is TGTGCCAGTAGTATAGATCACAGTCGGAACACTGAAGCTTTCTTT.

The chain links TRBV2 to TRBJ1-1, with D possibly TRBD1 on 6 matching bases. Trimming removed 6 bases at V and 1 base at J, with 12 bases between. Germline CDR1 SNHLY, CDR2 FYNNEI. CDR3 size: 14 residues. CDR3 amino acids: CASRQGLQNTEAFF. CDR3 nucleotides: TGTGCCAGCAGACAGGGACTCCAGAACACTGAAGCTTTCTTT.

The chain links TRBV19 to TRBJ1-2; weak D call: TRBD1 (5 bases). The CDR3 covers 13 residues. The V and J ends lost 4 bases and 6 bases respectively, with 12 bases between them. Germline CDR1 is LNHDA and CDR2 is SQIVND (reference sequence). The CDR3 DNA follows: TGTGCCAGTAGTACCAACAGGAATGATGGCTACACCTTC. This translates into CASSTNRNDGYTF.

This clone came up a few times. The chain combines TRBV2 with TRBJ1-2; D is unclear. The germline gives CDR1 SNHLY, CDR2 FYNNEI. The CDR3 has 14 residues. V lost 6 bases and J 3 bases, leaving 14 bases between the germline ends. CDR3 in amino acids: CASSPGGQYYGYTF. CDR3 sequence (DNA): TGTGCCAGCAGCCCTGGTGGGCAGTACTATGGCTACACCTTC. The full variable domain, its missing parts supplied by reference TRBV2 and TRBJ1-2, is EPEVTQTPSHQVTQMGQEVILRCVPISNHLYFYWYRQILGQKVEFLVSFYNNEISEKSEIFDDQFSVERPDGSNFTLKIRSTKLEDSAMYFCASSPGGQYYGYTFGSGTRLTVV.

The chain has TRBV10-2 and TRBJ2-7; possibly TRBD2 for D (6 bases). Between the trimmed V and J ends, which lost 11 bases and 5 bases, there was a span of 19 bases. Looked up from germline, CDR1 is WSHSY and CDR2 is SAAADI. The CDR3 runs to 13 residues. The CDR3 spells CAGRRDLDHEQYF. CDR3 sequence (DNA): TGCGCCGGGAGGCGGGATTTGGACCACGAGCAGTACTTC.

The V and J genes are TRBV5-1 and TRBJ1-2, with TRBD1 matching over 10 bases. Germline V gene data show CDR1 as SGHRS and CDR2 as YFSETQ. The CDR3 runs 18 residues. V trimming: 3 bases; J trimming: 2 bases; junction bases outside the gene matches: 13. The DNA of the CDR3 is TGCGCCAGCAGCTGGGGACCCGGACAGGGGGATGGGAACTATGGCTACACCTTC. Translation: CASSWGPGQGDGNYGYTF.

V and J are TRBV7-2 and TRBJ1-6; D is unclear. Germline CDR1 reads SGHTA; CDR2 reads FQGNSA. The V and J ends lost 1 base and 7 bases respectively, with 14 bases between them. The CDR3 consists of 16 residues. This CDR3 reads CASSLVPREENSPLHF. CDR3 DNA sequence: TGTGCCAGCAGCTTAGTTCCCCGGGAAGAGAATTCACCCCTCCACTTT.

This chain's CDR3 is CSVTPPPGNTEAFF. As DNA, the CDR3 is TGCAGCGTCACTCCCCCTCCCGGGAACACTGAAGCTTTCTTT. The rearrangement links TRBV29-1 to TRBJ1-1; D uncertain. V lost 6 bases and J 1 base, leaving 15 bases between the germline ends. The CDR3 contains 14 residues. CDR1 and CDR2 (germline): SQVTM, ANQGSEA.